This is a list of T cell receptor beta chains from one sample in a study of T-cell reconstitution after alpha-beta-depleted transplantation in children. TCRdb used MiXCR to reprocess the PCR reads, holding one entry per CDR3 protein. The table records about 540,000 distinct CDR3 sequences, more than 20% of them present only once. The sequencing here drew on PBMCs, taken before TCRalphabeta/CD19-depleted stem cell transplant. These receptor sequences come from a boy under three years old with Wiskott-Aldrich syndrome, due to receive a stem cell transplant. The CDR3 runs from the conserved cysteine through the conserved F or W. The order of the fields is D gene, clone size, J gene, V gene, CDR3 protein, CDR3 DNA. The D gene is left open where the match is weak. Expanded clones are given a class, and other clones once, few, many or no size at all.

D gene: .; clone size: few; J gene: TRBJ1-1; V gene: TRBV20-1; CDR3 protein: CSGRRGNTEAFF; CDR3 DNA: TGCAGTGGCAGACGAGGGAACACTGAAGCTTTCTTT
D gene: .; clone size: .; J gene: TRBJ1-6; V gene: TRBV3-1; CDR3 protein: CASSQVPANSPLHF; CDR3 DNA: TGTGCCAGCAGCCAAGTTCCCGCCAATTCACCCCTCCACTTT
D gene: .; clone size: .; J gene: TRBJ1-5; V gene: TRBV10-3; CDR3 protein: CAISEGTRGHF; CDR3 DNA: TGTGCCATCAGTGAGGGGACACGGGGGCATTTT
D gene: .; clone size: few; J gene: TRBJ1-5; V gene: TRBV28; CDR3 protein: CASSLWGGPSQPQHF; CDR3 DNA: TGTGCCAGCAGTTTATGGGGGGGGCCTAGTCAGCCCCAGCATTTT
D gene: TRBD2; clone size: few; J gene: TRBJ2-1; V gene: TRBV7-8; CDR3 protein: CASSLELRGSFNEQFF; CDR3 DNA: TGTGCCAGCAGCTTAGAACTTCGCGGGAGCTTCAATGAGCAGTTCTTC
D gene: .; clone size: few; J gene: TRBJ1-5; V gene: TRBV19; CDR3 protein: CASSNGGLNQPQHF; CDR3 DNA: TGTGCCAGTAGTAACGGGGGCCTCAATCAGCCCCAGCATTTT
D gene: TRBD2; clone size: .; J gene: TRBJ2-1; V gene: TRBV11-3; CDR3 protein: CASSLAGTSGLYNEQFF; CDR3 DNA: TGTGCCAGCAGCTTAGCCGGGACTAGCGGGTTGTACAATGAGCAGTTCTTC
D gene: .; clone size: few; J gene: TRBJ1-1; V gene: TRBV5-6; CDR3 protein: CASSWDLNTEAFF; CDR3 DNA: TGTGCCAGCAGCTGGGACCTGAACACTGAAGCTTTCTTT
D gene: TRBD2; clone size: .; J gene: TRBJ2-3; V gene: TRBV5-1; CDR3 protein: CASSLLVSGRGDTQYF; CDR3 DNA: TGCGCCAGCAGCTTGTTGGTCAGCGGGAGGGGAGATACGCAGTATTTT
D gene: .; clone size: once; J gene: TRBJ2-3; V gene: TRBV5-1; CDR3 protein: CASSSAGKTDTQYF; CDR3 DNA: TGCGCCAGCAGCTCTGCAGGGAAGACAGATACGCAGTATTTT
D gene: .; clone size: few; J gene: TRBJ2-1; V gene: TRBV9; CDR3 protein: CASSVAYSFPNEQFF; CDR3 DNA: TGTGCCAGCAGCGTAGCTTATAGCTTCCCAAATGAACAGTTCTTC
D gene: .; clone size: .; J gene: TRBJ1-2; V gene: TRBV5-1; CDR3 protein: CASSLGFGWQGNNYGYTF; CDR3 DNA: TGCGCCAGCAGCTTGGGCTTCGGTTGGCAGGGGAATAACTATGGCTACACCTTC
D gene: TRBD2; clone size: few; J gene: TRBJ2-7; V gene: TRBV20-1; CDR3 protein: CSARDRLAAKAYEQYF; CDR3 DNA: TGCAGTGCTAGAGATCGCCTAGCGGCCAAGGCCTACGAGCAGTACTTC
D gene: TRBD2; clone size: .; J gene: TRBJ2-5; V gene: TRBV12-3/TRBV12-4; CDR3 protein: CASSLYGLAGGPETQYF; CDR3 DNA: TGTGCCAGCAGTTTATACGGACTAGCGGGAGGGCCAGAGACCCAGTACTTC
D gene: TRBD2; clone size: .; J gene: TRBJ2-7; V gene: TRBV12-3/TRBV12-4; CDR3 protein: CASSPGPGLAGLSSYEQYF; CDR3 DNA: TGTGCCAGCAGTCCAGGTCCGGGACTAGCGGGCTTAAGCTCCTACGAGCAGTACTTC
D gene: .; clone size: few; J gene: TRBJ1-4; V gene: TRBV20-1; CDR3 protein: CSARFPGHQNEKLFF; CDR3 DNA: TGCAGTGCTAGGTTTCCGGGACACCAAAATGAAAAACTGTTTTTT
D gene: .; clone size: once; J gene: TRBJ2-7; V gene: TRBV7-3; CDR3 protein: CASSSRPMGEQYF; CDR3 DNA: TGTGCCAGCAGCAGCCGGCCTATGGGGGAGCAGTACTTC
D gene: TRBD2; clone size: .; J gene: TRBJ2-3; V gene: TRBV20-1; CDR3 protein: CSAAGLAGDTQYF; CDR3 DNA: TGCAGTGCCGCGGGACTAGCGGGAGATACGCAGTATTTT
D gene: TRBD2; clone size: few; J gene: TRBJ2-5; V gene: TRBV6-5; CDR3 protein: CASSSKVASGRGETQYF; CDR3 DNA: TGTGCCAGCAGTTCGAAAGTGGCTAGCGGGAGAGGAGAGACCCAGTACTTC
D gene: .; clone size: few; J gene: TRBJ1-5; V gene: TRBV12-3/TRBV12-4; CDR3 protein: CASSLARGIGGYQPQHF; CDR3 DNA: TGTGCCAGCAGTTTAGCACGGGGGATAGGGGGGTATCAGCCCCAGCATTTT
D gene: .; clone size: .; J gene: TRBJ2-2; V gene: TRBV15; CDR3 protein: CATSRDLGKEGNTGELFF; CDR3 DNA: TGTGCCACCAGCAGAGATCTGGGGAAAGAAGGGAACACCGGGGAGCTGTTTTTT
D gene: .; clone size: few; J gene: TRBJ2-2; V gene: TRBV2; CDR3 protein: CASKVDVGSGTGELFF; CDR3 DNA: TGTGCCAGCAAAGTCGACGTAGGGAGTGGGACCGGGGAGCTGTTTTTT
D gene: .; clone size: few; J gene: TRBJ2-7; V gene: TRBV24-1; CDR3 protein: CATSDPSGEQYF; CDR3 DNA: TGTGCCACCAGTGATCCCTCGGGGGAGCAGTACTTC
D gene: TRBD1; clone size: .; J gene: TRBJ2-4; V gene: TRBV5-5; CDR3 protein: CASSLVRGQGSKNIQYF; CDR3 DNA: TGTGCCAGCAGCTTGGTTAGGGGACAGGGGAGCAAAAACATTCAGTACTTC
D gene: .; clone size: few; J gene: TRBJ2-7; V gene: TRBV12-3/TRBV12-4; CDR3 protein: CASSLTWSSHYEQYF; CDR3 DNA: TGTGCCAGCAGTTTAACTTGGAGTTCCCACTACGAGCAGTACTTC
D gene: .; clone size: few; J gene: TRBJ2-2; V gene: TRBV20-1; CDR3 protein: CSVAKVGELFF; CDR3 DNA: TGCAGTGTAGCGAAGGTCGGGGAGCTGTTTTTT
D gene: TRBD1; clone size: .; J gene: TRBJ2-7; V gene: TRBV12-3/TRBV12-4; CDR3 protein: CASSYRGLSYEQYF; CDR3 DNA: TGTGCCAGCAGTTACAGGGGTCTGAGCTACGAGCAGTACTTC
D gene: TRBD2; clone size: .; J gene: TRBJ2-2; V gene: TRBV4-1; CDR3 protein: CASSHILAGVTGELFF; CDR3 DNA: TGCGCCAGCAGCCATATCCTAGCGGGAGTTACCGGGGAGCTGTTTTTT
D gene: .; clone size: .; J gene: TRBJ1-3; V gene: TRBV9; CDR3 protein: CASSTRTNTIYF; CDR3 DNA: TGTGCCAGCAGCACCCGTACGAACACCATATATTTT
D gene: .; clone size: .; J gene: TRBJ2-7; V gene: TRBV5-5; CDR3 protein: CASSFGQGYYEQYF; CDR3 DNA: TGTGCCAGCAGCTTCGGGCAGGGCTACTACGAGCAGTACTTC
D gene: TRBD2; clone size: few; J gene: TRBJ2-3; V gene: TRBV20-1; CDR3 protein: CSARPLAGFGDTQYF; CDR3 DNA: TGCAGTGCTAGACCTCTAGCGGGTTTTGGTGATACGCAGTATTTT
D gene: .; clone size: .; J gene: TRBJ2-7; V gene: TRBV12-3/TRBV12-4; CDR3 protein: CASSVVRYEQYF; CDR3 DNA: TGTGCCAGCAGTGTTGTACGGTACGAGCAGTACTTC
D gene: .; clone size: few; J gene: TRBJ2-6; V gene: TRBV12-3/TRBV12-4; CDR3 protein: CATSAGSGANVLTF; CDR3 DNA: TGTGCCACCTCCGCAGGGAGTGGGGCCAACGTCCTGACTTTC
D gene: .; clone size: few; J gene: TRBJ2-1; V gene: TRBV6-2/TRBV6-3; CDR3 protein: CASSLSGRQFF; CDR3 DNA: TGTGCCAGCAGTCTTAGCGGTAGGCAGTTCTTC
D gene: .; clone size: .; J gene: TRBJ2-3; V gene: TRBV5-1; CDR3 protein: CASGFSTDTQYF; CDR3 DNA: TGCGCCAGCGGATTTAGCACAGATACGCAGTATTTT
D gene: .; clone size: few; J gene: TRBJ2-2; V gene: TRBV7-2; CDR3 protein: CASSRDGLNTGELFF; CDR3 DNA: TGTGCCAGCAGCCGGGACGGCTTAAACACCGGGGAGCTGTTTTTT
D gene: .; clone size: .; J gene: TRBJ1-2; V gene: TRBV12-3/TRBV12-4; CDR3 protein: CASSFSALEGYTF; CDR3 DNA: TGTGCCAGCAGTTTCTCAGCCCTGGAGGGCTACACCTTC
D gene: .; clone size: few; J gene: TRBJ2-7; V gene: TRBV5-1; CDR3 protein: CASSLGRANYEQYF; CDR3 DNA: TGCGCCAGCAGCTTGGGCAGGGCGAACTACGAGCAGTACTTC
D gene: .; clone size: once; J gene: TRBJ2-2; V gene: TRBV2; CDR3 protein: CASSVHTGELFF; CDR3 DNA: TGTGCCAGCAGTGTTCATACCGGGGAGCTGTTTTTT
D gene: .; clone size: .; J gene: TRBJ2-2; V gene: TRBV5-1; CDR3 protein: CASSFQGGGTGELFF; CDR3 DNA: TGCGCCAGCAGCTTCCAGGGAGGAGGCACCGGGGAGCTGTTTTTT
D gene: TRBD1; clone size: few; J gene: TRBJ1-5; V gene: TRBV29-1; CDR3 protein: CSGGQGANQPQHF; CDR3 DNA: TGCAGCGGCGGACAGGGGGCGAATCAGCCCCAGCATTTT
D gene: .; clone size: .; J gene: TRBJ2-7; V gene: TRBV20-1; CDR3 protein: CSARDMGQTFYEQYF; CDR3 DNA: TGCAGTGCTAGAGATATGGGCCAGACCTTCTACGAGCAGTACTTC
D gene: TRBD2; clone size: .; J gene: TRBJ2-5; V gene: TRBV6-5; CDR3 protein: CASSYSAGLAGETQYF; CDR3 DNA: TGTGCCAGCAGTTACTCGGCGGGACTAGCCGGGGAGACCCAGTACTTC
D gene: .; clone size: .; J gene: TRBJ2-1; V gene: TRBV5-1; CDR3 protein: CASLGSGPYNEQFF; CDR3 DNA: TGCGCCAGCCTTGGGAGCGGGCCTTACAATGAGCAGTTCTTC
D gene: TRBD1; clone size: many; J gene: TRBJ1-4; V gene: TRBV20-1; CDR3 protein: CSATPQGARGEKLFF; CDR3 DNA: TGCAGTGCTACTCCCCAGGGGGCGCGGGGTGAAAAACTGTTTTTT
D gene: TRBD2; clone size: few; J gene: TRBJ2-1; V gene: TRBV6-2/TRBV6-3; CDR3 protein: CASSTIAGVGNEQFF; CDR3 DNA: TGTGCCAGCAGCACTATAGCGGGAGTCGGTAATGAGCAGTTCTTC
D gene: .; clone size: .; J gene: TRBJ2-5; V gene: TRBV9; CDR3 protein: CASSVKSGVAGETQYF; CDR3 DNA: TGTGCCAGCAGCGTCAAATCTGGGGTGGCCGGGGAGACCCAGTACTTC
D gene: .; clone size: .; J gene: TRBJ1-2; V gene: TRBV5-1; CDR3 protein: CASSSGGGRDGYTF; CDR3 DNA: TGCGCCAGCAGTTCTGGAGGGGGGCGCGATGGCTACACCTTC
D gene: TRBD2; clone size: few; J gene: TRBJ2-7; V gene: TRBV10-3; CDR3 protein: CAISESFGLVEQYF; CDR3 DNA: TGTGCCATCAGTGAGTCATTCGGACTAGTCGAGCAGTACTTC
D gene: .; clone size: .; J gene: TRBJ2-5; V gene: TRBV20-1; CDR3 protein: CSARVPGLRETQYF; CDR3 DNA: TGCAGTGCTAGAGTGCCAGGGTTGCGAGAGACCCAGTACTTC
D gene: .; clone size: .; J gene: TRBJ2-1; V gene: TRBV18; CDR3 protein: CASSSIPGQGRNEQFF; CDR3 DNA: TGTGCCAGCTCATCAATTCCGGGACAAGGGAGGAATGAGCAGTTCTTC
D gene: TRBD2; clone size: .; J gene: TRBJ2-7; V gene: TRBV10-3; CDR3 protein: CASSTSGNRVEQYF; CDR3 DNA: TGTGCCAGCTCGACTAGCGGGAATCGTGTCGAGCAGTACTTC
D gene: .; clone size: .; J gene: TRBJ1-1; V gene: TRBV28; CDR3 protein: CASSLAGALGTEAFF; CDR3 DNA: TGTGCCAGCAGCCTGGCAGGGGCCCTGGGCACTGAAGCTTTCTTT
D gene: TRBD2; clone size: few; J gene: TRBJ2-1; V gene: TRBV28; CDR3 protein: CASSLVLAGVHNEQFF; CDR3 DNA: TGTGCCAGCAGTTTAGTGCTTGCGGGGGTGCACAATGAGCAGTTCTTC
D gene: .; clone size: few; J gene: TRBJ1-6; V gene: TRBV12-3/TRBV12-4; CDR3 protein: CASSLGFLGSPLHF; CDR3 DNA: TGTGCCAGCAGTTTAGGGTTCTTGGGATCACCCCTCCACTTT
D gene: TRBD1; clone size: .; J gene: TRBJ1-4; V gene: TRBV18; CDR3 protein: CASSPKGQGGEKLFF; CDR3 DNA: TGTGCCAGCTCACCAAAGGGACAGGGCGGGGAAAAACTGTTTTTT
D gene: TRBD1; clone size: .; J gene: TRBJ2-4; V gene: TRBV11-2; CDR3 protein: CASSLNPTGALLKNIQYF; CDR3 DNA: TGTGCCAGCAGCTTAAATCCGACAGGGGCCCTACTGAAAAACATTCAGTACTTC
D gene: .; clone size: .; J gene: TRBJ2-3; V gene: TRBV5-1; CDR3 protein: CASSLAGGQGVGTQYF; CDR3 DNA: TGCGCCAGCAGCTTGGCCGGTGGTCAGGGAGTGGGTACGCAGTATTTT
D gene: .; clone size: few; J gene: TRBJ2-3; V gene: TRBV18; CDR3 protein: CASSPTTGKDTQYF; CDR3 DNA: TGTGCCAGCTCACCTACGACCGGGAAAGATACGCAGTATTTT